This TCR beta chain was retrieved from a study of blood T cells in healthy people across ages. This clonotype was found once. Sample-barcoded 5' priming and a J-beta primer mix drove a second PCR of roughly 7 to 11 cycles. TCRdb re-called the 5' RACE reads with MiXCR, one entry per CDR3 protein. The data contain about 400,000 distinct CDR3 sequences, roughly half of them seen just once; the ten biggest clones take up 50% to 65%. From germline, CDR1 is MDHEN and CDR2 SYDVKM. Trimming cost V 3 bases and J 3 bases, with 12 bases left between them. The CDR3 runs to 15 residues. The receptor's source is a man between 60 and 75 years old in good health. The sequencing sample was made of blood. This chain connects TRBV28 to TRBJ2-1, with D possibly matching TRBD2 (5 bases). Here the CDR3 reads CASSFGGPNYNEQFF. The CDR3 nucleotides read TGTGCCAGCAGTTTCGGAGGACCGAACTACAATGAGCAGTTCTTC.